Shown below are 3 T cell receptor beta chains from a single sample sequenced in a study of vaccination effects on CD4 cells after COVID-19. Sequencing in the ViraFEST assay came after antigen-specific CD4+ T cells had been expanded with viral peptide pools, which were used to stimulate PBMC. CD4+ T cell isolation took place after more than eight days of culture. Previously uninfected by SARS-CoV-2, the vaccine recipients also showed negative nucleocapsid antibodies. Libraries were prepared by immunoSEQ multiplex PCR; TCRdb keeps only in-frame clonotypes and omits some of them. There are approximately 25,000 clones in the sample; about 70% occur only once, and approximately 23% lies in the top ten. Their cognate antigens are unknown. This sample comprised CD4+ T cells from PBMCs cultured with HCoV-NL63 spike peptides, obtained before COVID-19 vaccination. The receptors stem from a human donor who received a COVID-19 vaccine.

This chain links TRBV18 with TRBJ2-7; D possibly uses TRBD1 or TRBD2 (5 bases each). The CDR3 is 14 residues long. In germline, CDR1 is KGHSH, CDR2 LQKENI. V was cut by 0 bases and J by 3 bases, with 9 bases left in between. DNA for the CDR3: TGTGCCAGCTCACCACCGGGGGAGTTCTACGAGCAGTACTTC. It encodes CASSPPGEFYEQYF.

This chain connects TRBV7-2 to TRBJ2-3; 7 bases map to TRBD2. In germline, CDR1 is SGHTA, CDR2 FQGNSA. J was trimmed by 2 bases and V by 5 bases; bases with no gene match: 13. The CDR3 extends over 17 amino acids. The DNA for the CDR3 is TGTGCCAGCAGCACCCGGTCGGGGCGGGGGTACACAGATACGCAGTATTTT. Amino acid sequence: CASSTRSGRGYTDTQYF.

The chain is built from TRBV27 and TRBJ1-6; D is ambiguous. CDR1 and CDR2 from the germline V gene are MNHEY and SMNVEV (reference sequence). This CDR3 is 13 amino acids long. V lost 3 bases, J lost 6 bases, and 6 bases lay in between. DNA of the CDR3: TGTGCCAGCAGTTTGGCGTTTAATTCACCCCTCCACTTT. The encoded protein is CASSLAFNSPLHF.